A selection of T cell receptor beta chains follows, all from one sample in a study of cytomegalovirus exposure and HLA in healthy donors. Only in-frame clones appear in the TCRdb table, and some are missing; sequencing was by immunoSEQ multiplex PCR. The sample lists roughly 150,000 clones; roughly 82% were seen once. Sequences were obtained from PBMCs. The source is a woman in her forties or fifties in good health and CMV-seropositive. CDR3s include the opening cysteine and the closing phenylalanine or tryptophan.

v_gene,CDR3aa
TRBV28,CAGSLYPSLENQPQHF
TRBV19,CASSTIRGQGGELFF
TRBV4-2,CASSQVPGQGSEQYF
TRBV7-8,CASSYEGPYSNQPQHF
TRBV19,CASSGGIQVTDTQYF
TRBV7-3,CASSLEGGAYEQYF
TRBV4-3,CASSPQIGGQGPSYEQYF
TRBV6-1,CASSEMTERYEQYF
TRBV30,CAWSPGTSDTQYF
TRBV4-1,CASSQDPSGVIDTQYF
TRBV14,CASSQGGLGTENTEAFF
TRBV7-6,CASVSGGSGNTGELFF
TRBV5-6,CASSSLTATDTQYF
TRBV19,CASSISLSTDTQYF
TRBV5-1,CATQGGRGQTGELFF
TRBV2,CASSLDIHEQYF
TRBV5-1,CASRATGLATDTQYF
TRBV15,CATSRDLAAEETQYF
TRBV2,CASTTGRGNTGELFF
TRBV5-4,CASSWGGRDTEAFF
TRBV5-1,CASSPGQGDNSPLHF
TRBV5-1,CASSLVVAGVNEQFF
TRBV2,CASKGSGNTIYF
TRBV5-1,CASSGTGGRWDEQFF
TRBV6-1,CASSEVPGGYYEQYF
TRBV7-3,CASSPSGESLPQFF
TRBV2,CASSGQGYNEQFF
TRBV29-1,CSVVGSGGREQYF
TRBV12-5,CASGFHTSGGKDTQYF
TRBV30,CAWRGDRGNSPLHF
TRBV9,CASSVRSGGSTGELFF
TRBV5-1,CASSLGGTGNTIYF
TRBV19,CASKDPGLSYGYTF
TRBV4-3,CASSQSDREGTEAFF
TRBV10-2,CASSEGQGRGYTF
TRBV5-6,CASSFPGFDEQYF
TRBV9,CASSLGGTTGELFF
TRBV2,CASTGGTGANSPLHF
TRBV6-1,CASSEQGSYNSPLHF
TRBV7-6,CASSLRLGVGTQYF
TRBV9,CASSVGDSGNIIYF
TRBV7-2,CASSRRQGADTQYF
TRBV12-5,CASGSGTGGFTDTQYF
TRBV5-1,CASAPEAGLQETQYF